Given below is one T cell receptor (beta chain) in context. The sample comes from a study of blood T cell repertoires in COVID-19. Original processing notes: Using reference gene primer amplification, nucleated cell counts were estimated. Only in-frame clones appear in the TCRdb table, and some are missing; sequencing was by immunoSEQ multiplex PCR. From that table come the V and J calls and clone size; the DNA was used to work out D and trimming. Of 150,000 to 180,000 clones in the sample, 85% to 90% were seen once. V shed 3 bases and J 4 bases; nucleotides not matched to a gene: 10. The germline CDR1 and CDR2 sequences are KGHSH and LQKENI. The CDR3 sequence is 17 residues long.

The chain is built from TRBV18 and TRBJ2-4, with 9 bases lining up with TRBD1. The sequencing sample was made of peripheral blood. The origin of this receptor is a woman in her forties with acute or convalescent COVID-19. The CDR3 coding sequence is TGTGCCAGCTCACCGATAGCTCCGGGACAGGGTAAAAACATTCAGTACTTC. Amino acid sequence: CASSPIAPGQGKNIQYF.